This TCR beta chain was recovered during a study of somatic mutations in cytotoxic T cells in rheumatoid arthritis. A note on this clone: Its antigen is currently unknown.

Here immunoSEQ multiplex PCR was the method, and the copy in TCRdb shows in-frame clones only, minus some. The table shows about 16,000 clones, with 60% to 80% occurring only once. Looked up from germline, CDR1 is MNHEY and CDR2 is SVGAGI. The CDR3 is made up of 16 amino acids. V trimming: 1 base; J trimming: 4 bases; junction bases outside the gene matches: 6. Study conclusions and caveats: Age-matched healthy controls and rheumatoid arthritis patients had CD8+ T-cell clonality that did not differ significantly.

The specimen was CD8+ T cells sorted from blood. The chain is built from TRBV6-5 and TRBJ2-5; 10 nucleotides match TRBD2. This clonotype was obtained from an adult with rheumatoid arthritis. CDR3: CASSYFLAGDGETQYF. The CDR3, as DNA: TGTGCCAGCAGTTACTTTCTAGCGGGAGATGGAGAGACCCAGTACTTC.